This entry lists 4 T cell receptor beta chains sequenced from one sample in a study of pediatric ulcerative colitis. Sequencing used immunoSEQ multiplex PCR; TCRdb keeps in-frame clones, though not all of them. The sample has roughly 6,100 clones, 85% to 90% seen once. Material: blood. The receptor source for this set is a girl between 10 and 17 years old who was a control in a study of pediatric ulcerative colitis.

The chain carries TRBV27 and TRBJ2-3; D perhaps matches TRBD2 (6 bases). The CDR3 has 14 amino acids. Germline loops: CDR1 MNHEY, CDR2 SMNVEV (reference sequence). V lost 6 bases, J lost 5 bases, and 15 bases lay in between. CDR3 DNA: TGTGCCAGCAGATCCCCTGGGAGGAGAGATACGCAGTATTTT. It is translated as CASRSPGRRDTQYF.

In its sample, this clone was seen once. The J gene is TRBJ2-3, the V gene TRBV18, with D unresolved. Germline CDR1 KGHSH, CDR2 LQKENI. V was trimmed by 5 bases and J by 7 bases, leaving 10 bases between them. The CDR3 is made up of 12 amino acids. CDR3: CASSGPENTQYF. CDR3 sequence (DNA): TGTGCCAGCTCAGGGCCCGAGAATACGCAGTATTTT.

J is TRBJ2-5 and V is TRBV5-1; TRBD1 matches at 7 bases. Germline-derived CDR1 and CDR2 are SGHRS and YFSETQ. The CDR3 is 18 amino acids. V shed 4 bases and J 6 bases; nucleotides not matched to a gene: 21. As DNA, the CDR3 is TGCGCCAGCAGCCGACCCCGGGACAGCCCCGTCGGGAAGAAGACCCAGTACTTC. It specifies CASSRPRDSPVGKKTQYF.

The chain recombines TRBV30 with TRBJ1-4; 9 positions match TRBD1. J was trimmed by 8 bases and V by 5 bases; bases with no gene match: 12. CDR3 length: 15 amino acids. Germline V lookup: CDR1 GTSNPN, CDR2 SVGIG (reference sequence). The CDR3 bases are TGTGCCTGGTACCCGGGACAGGGAGTGAAAGAAAAACTGTTTTTT. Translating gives CAWYPGQGVKEKLFF.